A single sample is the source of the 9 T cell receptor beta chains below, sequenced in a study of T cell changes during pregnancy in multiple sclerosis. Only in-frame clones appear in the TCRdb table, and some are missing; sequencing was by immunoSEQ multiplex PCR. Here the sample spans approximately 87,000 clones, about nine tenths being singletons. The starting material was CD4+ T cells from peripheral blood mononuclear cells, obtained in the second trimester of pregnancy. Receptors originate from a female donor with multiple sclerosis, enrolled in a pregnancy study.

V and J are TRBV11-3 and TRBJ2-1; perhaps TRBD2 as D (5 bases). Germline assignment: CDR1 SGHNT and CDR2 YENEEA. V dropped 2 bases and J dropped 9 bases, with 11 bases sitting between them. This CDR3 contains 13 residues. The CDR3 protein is CASSLILGSEQFF. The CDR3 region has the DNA TGTGCCAGCAGCTTAATTCTTGGGAGTGAGCAGTTCTTC.

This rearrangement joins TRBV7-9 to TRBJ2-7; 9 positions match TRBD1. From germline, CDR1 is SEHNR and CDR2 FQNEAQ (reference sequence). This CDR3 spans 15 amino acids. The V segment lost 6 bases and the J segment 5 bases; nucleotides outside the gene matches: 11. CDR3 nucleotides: TGTGCCAGCAGTGAAACAGGGGGCTCTTCCCACGAGCAGTACTTC. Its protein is CASSETGGSSHEQYF.

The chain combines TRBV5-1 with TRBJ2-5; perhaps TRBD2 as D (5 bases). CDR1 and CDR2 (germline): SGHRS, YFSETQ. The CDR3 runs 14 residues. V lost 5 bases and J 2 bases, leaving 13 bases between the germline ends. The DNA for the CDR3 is TGCGCCAGCAGTTTTCCGGGATCTCAAGAGACCCAGTACTTC. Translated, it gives CASSFPGSQETQYF.

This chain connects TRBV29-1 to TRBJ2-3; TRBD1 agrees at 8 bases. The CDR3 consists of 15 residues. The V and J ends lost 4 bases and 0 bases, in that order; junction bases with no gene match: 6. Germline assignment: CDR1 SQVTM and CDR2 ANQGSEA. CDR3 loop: CSVVWTGRSTDTQYF. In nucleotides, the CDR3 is TGCAGCGTTGTCTGGACAGGGAGGAGCACAGATACGCAGTATTTT.

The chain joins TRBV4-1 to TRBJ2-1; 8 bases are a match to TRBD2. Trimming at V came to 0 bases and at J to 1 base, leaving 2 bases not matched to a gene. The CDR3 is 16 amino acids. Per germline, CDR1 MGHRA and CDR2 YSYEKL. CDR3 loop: CASSQEERGSYNEQFF. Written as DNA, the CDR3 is TGCGCCAGCAGCCAAGAGGAGCGGGGGTCCTACAATGAGCAGTTCTTC.

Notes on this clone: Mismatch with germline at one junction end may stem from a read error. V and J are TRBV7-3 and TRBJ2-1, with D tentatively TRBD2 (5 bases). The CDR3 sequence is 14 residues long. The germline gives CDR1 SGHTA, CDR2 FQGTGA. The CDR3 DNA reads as TGTGCCAGCAGCTTACCGGACTCCGACAATGAGCAGTTCTTC. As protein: CASSLPDSDNEQFF.

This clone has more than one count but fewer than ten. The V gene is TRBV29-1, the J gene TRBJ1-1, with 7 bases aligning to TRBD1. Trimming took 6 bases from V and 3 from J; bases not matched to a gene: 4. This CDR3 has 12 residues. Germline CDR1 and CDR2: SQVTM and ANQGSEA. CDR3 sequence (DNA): TGCAGCGTCGAAAGGGGGCACACTGAAGCTTTCTTT. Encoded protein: CSVERGHTEAFF.

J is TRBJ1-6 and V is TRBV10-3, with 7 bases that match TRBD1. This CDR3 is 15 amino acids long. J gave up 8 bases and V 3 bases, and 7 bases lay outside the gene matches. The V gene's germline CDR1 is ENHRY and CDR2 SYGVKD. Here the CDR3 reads CAISEPDRTDSPLHF. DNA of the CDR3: TGTGCCATCAGTGAACCGGACAGGACGGATTCACCCCTCCACTTT.

The CDR3, as DNA: TGTGCCAGCAGCTCGACAGGGGGCAGTGAGACCCAGTACTTC. Translating it yields CASSSTGGSETQYF. The chain recombines TRBV7-3 with TRBJ2-5, with 10 bases lining up with TRBD1. This CDR3 is built from 14 residues. J gave up 5 bases and V 4 bases, and 4 bases lay outside the gene matches. Germline V gives CDR1 SGHTA, CDR2 FQGTGA.